Presented here are 28 T cell receptor beta chains from one specimen sequenced in a study of OX40 agonist ivuxolimab in advanced cancers. Assay used: immunoSEQ multiplex PCR; TCRdb lists only in-frame clones, some missing. This sample has around 62,000 clones; 75% to 80% occur once, and the top ten carry over 1.5%. Sequences were derived from CD4+ or CD8+ T cells sorted from blood, sampled in a trial of the OX40 agonist ivuxolimab. These receptors were obtained from an adult with an advanced solid tumor such as melanoma, head and neck, liver or kidney cancer.

The chain links TRBV28 to TRBJ1-2; the D gene is possibly TRBD1 (6 bases). The V gene lost 6 bases and the J gene lost 6 bases, with 17 bases spanning the gap. From germline, CDR1 is MDHEN and CDR2 SYDVKM. CDR3 size: 14 residues. CDR3 sequence: CASRGQSGRDGYTF. CDR3 DNA: TGTGCCAGCAGGGGACAATCAGGGCGAGATGGCTACACCTTC.

V usage is TRBV6-5 and J usage is TRBJ1-2, with 8 nucleotides matching TRBD1. The CDR3 has 13 residues. After removal of 3 bases from V and 7 bases from J, the junction contained 4 bases not matched to a gene. Germline-derived CDR1 and CDR2 are MNHEY and SVGAGI. The CDR3 region is CASSYQGAGGYTF. For the CDR3, the DNA is TGTGCCAGCAGTTATCAGGGGGCGGGTGGCTACACCTTC.

This chain joins TRBV6-6 and TRBJ2-7; the D is unclear. Per germline, CDR1 MNHNY and CDR2 SVGAGI (reference sequence). The CDR3 runs to 15 residues. V was shortened by 6 bases and J by 3 bases, with 18 bases between the two germline ends. CDR3 amino acids: CASSAVGSESYEQYF. In DNA, the CDR3 is TGTGCCAGCAGCGCTGTAGGCAGTGAGAGCTACGAGCAGTACTTC.

This clone occurred many times. This chain uses TRBV19 with TRBJ2-7, with TRBD1 identical over 9 bases. Trimming at V came to 2 bases and at J to 0 bases, leaving 2 bases not matched to a gene. CDR1 LNHDA and CDR2 SQIVND come from the germline V gene (reference sequence). This CDR3 comprises 15 residues. The CDR3 is CASSIMDRGSYEQYF. The CDR3 nucleotides are TGTGCCAGTAGTATAATGGACAGGGGCTCCTACGAGCAGTACTTC.

The chain is built from TRBV19 and TRBJ2-1, with 8 bases fitting TRBD1. This CDR3 region has 13 residues. Trimming cost V 7 bases and J 4 bases; bases outside gene matches: 3. The germline gives CDR1 LNHDA, CDR2 SQIVND (reference sequence). The CDR3 DNA reads TGTGCCAGTACACGACAGGGGTACAATGAGCAGTTCTTC. It is translated as CASTRQGYNEQFF.

The chain recombines TRBV2 with TRBJ2-5; D is possibly TRBD1 (5 bases). Trimming pared 1 base from V and 9 bases from J, leaving 15 bases between. CDR3 length equals 14 residues. Germline lookup yields CDR1 SNHLY and CDR2 FYNNEI. The CDR3 nucleotides read TGTGCCAGCAGTGAAGTTGGCCGCAGGGTCGCCCAGTACTTC. As protein: CASSEVGRRVAQYF.

This sequence joins TRBV7-6 and TRBJ1-3, with 7 bases lining up with TRBD1. With 3 bases clipped from V and 0 bases from J, the junction kept 11 bases outside the gene matches. This CDR3 spans 18 amino acids. CDR1 SGHVS and CDR2 FNYEAQ come from the germline V gene. CDR3: CASSFGQGVRYSGNTIYF. Here the CDR3 DNA reads TGTGCCAGCAGCTTTGGGCAGGGGGTCAGATACTCTGGAAACACCATATATTTT.

The chain carries TRBV18 and TRBJ2-1, with D possibly TRBD1 on 6 matching bases. V lost 0 bases and J lost 1, with 13 bases in between. Germline values: CDR1 KGHSH, CDR2 LQKENI. The CDR3 loop spans 17 amino acids. The CDR3 coding sequence is TGTGCCAGCTCACCACCTTTTTTTCAGGGGTCCTACAATGAGCAGTTCTTC. Protein: CASSPPFFQGSYNEQFF.

The DNA for the CDR3 is TGTGCCAGCAGACGGATCGGGCAAGAGACCCAGTACTTC. This translates into CASRRIGQETQYF. The gene calls are TRBV7-6 and TRBJ2-5; D not certain. Germline CDR1 and CDR2: SGHVS and FNYEAQ. The CDR3 contains 13 residues. Trimming shortened V by 6 bases and J by 2 bases, and 10 bases separated the two germline ends.

This chain uses TRBV27 with TRBJ1-5; weak D call: TRBD1 (6 bases). In germline, CDR1 is MNHEY, CDR2 SMNVEV (reference sequence). Trimming cost V 5 bases and J 3 bases, with 11 bases left between them. The CDR3 runs 14 residues. CDR3 sequence: CASSMTGNNQPQHF. The CDR3 DNA reads TGTGCCAGCAGTATGACAGGCAACAATCAGCCCCAGCATTTT.

The chain links TRBV4-1 to TRBJ1-4; tentative D call: TRBD1 (5 bases). V was cut by 0 bases and J by 5 bases, with 13 bases left in between. The CDR3 extends over 16 amino acids. The germline gives CDR1 MGHRA, CDR2 YSYEKL. In DNA, the CDR3 is TGCGCCAGCAGCCAAGAGGGACGGATCGAGAATGAAAAACTGTTTTTT. It codes for CASSQEGRIENEKLFF.

The V gene is TRBV29-1, the J gene TRBJ1-2, with a weak D call TRBD1 (6 bases). CDR3 length: 12 residues. Germline lookup yields CDR1 SQVTM and CDR2 ANQGSEA. V was trimmed by 1 base and J by 6 bases, leaving 9 bases between them. The CDR3: CSVEAGGHGYTF. The DNA for the CDR3 is TGCAGCGTTGAAGCCGGGGGCCATGGCTACACCTTC.

The rearrangement uses TRBV7-9 and TRBJ2-1; a possible D gene is TRBD2 (6 bases). CDR1 SEHNR and CDR2 FQNEAQ come from the germline V gene (reference sequence). Trimming removed 4 bases from V and 12 bases from J, with 16 bases in between. This CDR3 has 13 amino acids. CDR3 nucleotide sequence: TGTGCCAGCAGCTCGGGAGCCAACTATATGCAGTTCTTC. Translated, it gives CASSSGANYMQFF.

The V gene is TRBV11-1, the J gene TRBJ2-7, with TRBD2 identical over 7 bases. The trim removed 5 bases at V and 1 base at J, leaving 8 bases unmatched. Germline V lookup: CDR1 SGHAT, CDR2 FQDESV (reference sequence). The CDR3 has 15 amino acids. CDR3 region: CASSKKRGGSYEQYF. The CDR3 bases are TGTGCCAGCAGCAAAAAGCGGGGTGGATCCTACGAGCAGTACTTC.

The chain carries TRBV5-1 and TRBJ1-3; 7 bases agree with TRBD1. The CDR3 sequence is 15 residues long. V was pared by 5 bases and J by 4 bases, with 9 bases of the junction left unmatched. Germline CDR1 SGHRS, CDR2 YFSETQ. The CDR3 sequence: CASRSAGTAGNTIYF. The CDR3, as DNA: TGCGCCAGCAGGTCGGCCGGGACAGCCGGAAACACCATATATTTT.

The chain carries TRBV27 and TRBJ2-5; D is ambiguous. The CDR3 contains 12 residues. Trimming shortened V by 2 bases and J by 5 bases, and 6 bases separated the two germline ends. Per germline, CDR1 MNHEY and CDR2 SMNVEV (reference sequence). The CDR3 DNA follows: TGTGCCAGCAGTTTAAATGGGGAGACCCAGTACTTC. Its translation is CASSLNGETQYF.

This sequence joins TRBV6-1 and TRBJ2-5; 8 bases line up with TRBD2. The V gene's germline CDR1 is MNHNS and CDR2 SASEGT. Trimming cost V 5 bases and J 2 bases; bases outside gene matches: 4. The CDR3 length is 14 residues. CDR3 nucleotides: TGTGCCAGCAGTCTTGAGCGGGGGCAAGAGACCCAGTACTTC. It codes for CASSLERGQETQYF.

This chain's CDR3 is CASSEGLATDTQYF. CDR3 in DNA: TGTGCCAGCAGCGAGGGACTAGCGACAGATACGCAGTATTTT. V is TRBV7-3 and J is TRBJ2-3, with 10 bases aligning to TRBD2. The length of the CDR3 is 14 residues. Germline assignment: CDR1 SGHTA and CDR2 FQGTGA. With V trimmed by 5 bases and J by 3 bases, 2 bases remained unmatched.

The gene calls are TRBV9 and TRBJ2-1; unclear D gene. V gave up 0 bases and J gave up 7 bases, with 11 bases separating them. Germline-derived CDR1 and CDR2 are SGDLS and YYNGEE. CDR3 size: 14 residues. CDR3 sequence (DNA): TGTGCCAGCAGCGTAGAGGTTGATGGGAATGAGCAGTTCTTC. Translating it yields CASSVEVDGNEQFF.

The table lists this clone with a few counts. The chain is built from TRBV6-1 and TRBJ2-2, with D tentatively TRBD1 (6 bases). CDR3 length equals 14 residues. Trimming removed 6 bases at V and 4 bases at J, with 12 bases between. CDR1 MNHNS and CDR2 SASEGT come from the germline V gene. As DNA, the CDR3 is TGTGCCAGCAGGGTACAGGGCACCACCGGGGAGCTGTTTTTT. Translated, it gives CASRVQGTTGELFF.

The chain carries TRBV27 and TRBJ2-1; 9 nucleotides agree with TRBD2. V dropped 2 bases and J dropped 4; count of bases not matched to a gene: 3. This CDR3 contains 15 residues. CDR1 is MNHEY, CDR2 SMNVEV, per germline (reference sequence). This chain's CDR3 is CASSLLAGPYNEQFF. The CDR3 DNA sequence: TGTGCCAGCAGTTTACTAGCGGGACCTTACAATGAGCAGTTCTTC.

The chain has TRBV9 and TRBJ2-1; TRBD1 aligns across 8 bases. V lost 0 bases, J lost 5 bases, and 10 bases stayed unmatched. Germline CDR1 is SGDLS and CDR2 is YYNGEE. The CDR3 has 17 amino acids. The CDR3 region is CASSVDPPAGGNNEQFF. The CDR3 DNA follows: TGTGCCAGCAGCGTAGACCCCCCGGCAGGGGGCAACAATGAGCAGTTCTTC.

The V and J genes are TRBV5-1 and TRBJ1-2, with TRBD1 matching over 9 bases. CDR1 is SGHRS and CDR2 is YFSETQ in the germline V gene. The CDR3 length is 15 residues. Trimming took 8 bases from V and 4 from J; bases not matched to a gene: 12. CDR3 loop: CASQGQGSSVYGYTF. The CDR3 DNA is TGCGCCAGTCAGGGACAGGGCTCTTCGGTCTATGGCTACACCTTC.

V usage is TRBV2 and J usage is TRBJ2-3; no clear D gene. V lost 4 bases to trimming and J lost 1 base, with 9 bases between them. Germline-derived CDR1 and CDR2 are SNHLY and FYNNEI. The CDR3 length is 14 residues. This CDR3 is CASSVDQGTDTQYF. The CDR3, as DNA: TGTGCCAGCAGTGTCGACCAAGGCACAGATACGCAGTATTTT. The whole variable domain, remainder taken from reference TRBV2 and TRBJ2-3, is EPEVTQTPSHQVTQMGQEVILRCVPISNHLYFYWYRQILGQKVEFLVSFYNNEISEKSEIFDDQFSVERPDGSNFTLKIRSTKLEDSAMYFCASSVDQGTDTQYFGPGTRLTVL.

V usage is TRBV2 and J usage is TRBJ1-4, with no clear D. This CDR3 is built from 13 residues. Trimming cost V 6 bases and J 4 bases, with 9 bases left between them. Germline CDR1 is SNHLY and CDR2 is FYNNEI. CDR3 sequence reads: CASRRGHNEKLFF. The CDR3 bases are TGTGCCAGCAGGCGGGGTCATAATGAAAAACTGTTTTTT.

This clone has a single count. The rearrangement uses TRBV29-1 and TRBJ2-7; D possibly corresponds to TRBD2 (5 bases). In germline, CDR1 is SQVTM, CDR2 ANQGSEA. Trimming left V 4 bases short and J 6 bases short, with 13 bases between. The CDR3 consists of 12 residues. The CDR3 region is CSVGRGSSEQYF. In DNA, the CDR3 is TGCAGCGTTGGTAGAGGGTCGAGCGAGCAGTACTTC.

This chain joins TRBV5-4 and TRBJ2-5, with 12 bases lining up with TRBD2. There are 15 residues in the CDR3. J was trimmed by 5 bases and V by 0 bases; bases with no gene match: 2. Germline values: CDR1 SGHNT, CDR2 YYREEE (reference sequence). CDR3 sequence reads: CASSLELAGGETQYF. CDR3 coding DNA: TGTGCCAGCAGCTTGGAGCTAGCGGGAGGGGAGACCCAGTACTTC.

This chain connects TRBV5-6 to TRBJ2-2; 12 bases align to TRBD1. CDR1 SGHDT and CDR2 YYEEEE come from the germline V gene. This CDR3 is 17 amino acids long. V shed 3 bases and J 7 bases; nucleotides not matched to a gene: 10. DNA of the CDR3: TGTGCCAGCAGCTCAAGAGTGGGGACAGGGGGCTTCGGGGAGCTGTTTTTT. The encoded protein is CASSSRVGTGGFGELFF.